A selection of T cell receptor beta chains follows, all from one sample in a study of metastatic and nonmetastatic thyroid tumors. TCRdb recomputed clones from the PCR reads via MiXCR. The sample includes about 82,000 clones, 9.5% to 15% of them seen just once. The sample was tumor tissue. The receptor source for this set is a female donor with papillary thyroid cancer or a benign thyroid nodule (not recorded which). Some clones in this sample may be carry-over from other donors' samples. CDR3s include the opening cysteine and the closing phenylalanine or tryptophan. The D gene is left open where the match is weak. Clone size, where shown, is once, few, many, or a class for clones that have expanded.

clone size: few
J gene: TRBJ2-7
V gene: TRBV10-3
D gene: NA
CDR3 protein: CAIRPGKAYEQYF
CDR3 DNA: TGTGCCATCAGACCGGGAAAGGCGTACGAGCAGTACTTC

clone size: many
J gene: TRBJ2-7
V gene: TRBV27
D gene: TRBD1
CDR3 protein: CASNPSPPAGTGNEQYF
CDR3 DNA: TGTGCCAGCAACCCCTCCCCCCCCGCCGGGACAGGGAACGAGCAGTACTTC

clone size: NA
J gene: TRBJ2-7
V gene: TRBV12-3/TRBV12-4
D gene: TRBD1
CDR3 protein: CASRHPSLDRGPLEQYF
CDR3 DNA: TGTGCCAGCAGGCATCCAAGCTTGGACAGGGGGCCTTTAGAGCAGTACTTC

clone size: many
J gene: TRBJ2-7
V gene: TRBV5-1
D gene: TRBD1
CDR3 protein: CASSGDSSSSYEQYF
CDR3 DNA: TGCGCCAGCAGCGGGGACAGCTCTAGCTCCTACGAGCAGTACTTC

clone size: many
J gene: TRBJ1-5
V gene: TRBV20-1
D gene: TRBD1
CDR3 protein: CSARPPDRGGGNQPQHF
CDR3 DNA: TGCAGTGCTAGACCCCCCGACAGGGGGGGAGGCAATCAGCCCCAGCATTTT

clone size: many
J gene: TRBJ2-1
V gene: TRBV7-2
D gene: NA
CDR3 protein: CASSYGGLADNEQFF
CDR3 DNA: TGTGCCAGCAGCTATGGGGGGCTAGCAGACAATGAGCAGTTCTTC

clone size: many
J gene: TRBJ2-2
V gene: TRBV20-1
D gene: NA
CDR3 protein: CSARKTRTGELFF
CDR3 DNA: TGCAGTGCTAGAAAGACCCGTACCGGGGAGCTGTTTTTT

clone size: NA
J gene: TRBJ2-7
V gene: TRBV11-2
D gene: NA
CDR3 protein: CANSFYQGVHEQYF
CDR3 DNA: TGTGCCAACAGCTTTTACCAAGGCGTCCACGAGCAGTACTTC

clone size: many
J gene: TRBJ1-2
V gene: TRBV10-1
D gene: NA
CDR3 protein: CASSGNKNYGYTF
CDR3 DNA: TGCGCCAGCAGTGGAAACAAGAACTATGGCTACACCTTC

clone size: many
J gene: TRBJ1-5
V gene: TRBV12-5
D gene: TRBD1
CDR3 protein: CASGSSGTGAYNQPQHF
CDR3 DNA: TGTGCTAGTGGTTCCTCCGGGACAGGGGCATACAATCAGCCCCAGCATTTT

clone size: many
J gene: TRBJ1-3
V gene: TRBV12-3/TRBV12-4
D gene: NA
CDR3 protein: CASSSIPGGRSGNTIYF
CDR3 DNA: TGTGCCAGCAGTTCCATCCCCGGGGGCCGGTCTGGAAACACCATATATTTT

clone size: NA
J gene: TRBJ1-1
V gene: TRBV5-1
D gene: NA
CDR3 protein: CASSLFPDISEAFF
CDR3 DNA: TGCGCCAGCAGCTTGTTCCCAGACATTAGTGAAGCTTTCTTT

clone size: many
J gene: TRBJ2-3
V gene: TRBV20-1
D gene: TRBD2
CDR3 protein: CSARVGLAESGDTQYF
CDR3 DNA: TGCAGTGCTAGAGTTGGACTAGCGGAGTCAGGAGATACGCAGTATTTT

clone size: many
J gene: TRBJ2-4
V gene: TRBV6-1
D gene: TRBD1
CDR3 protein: CASSEGQASLNIQYF
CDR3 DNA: TGTGCCAGCAGTGAGGGACAGGCGTCTTTGAACATTCAGTACTTC

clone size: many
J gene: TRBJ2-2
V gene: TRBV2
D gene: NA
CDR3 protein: CASSDGDGTNTGELFF
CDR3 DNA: TGTGCCAGCAGTGACGGGGACGGCACGAACACCGGGGAGCTGTTTTTT

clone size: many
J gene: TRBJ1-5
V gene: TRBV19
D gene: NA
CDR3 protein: CASSSLASKREQPQHF
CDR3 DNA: TGTGCCAGTAGCTCTTTGGCAAGTAAACGAGAACAGCCCCAGCATTTT

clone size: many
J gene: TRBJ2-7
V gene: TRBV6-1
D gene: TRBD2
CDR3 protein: CASSSIAGGPHEQYF
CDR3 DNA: TGTGCCAGCAGTTCAATAGCGGGAGGGCCCCACGAGCAGTACTTC

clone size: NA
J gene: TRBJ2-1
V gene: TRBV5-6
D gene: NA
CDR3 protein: CASSALRVGGYNEQFF
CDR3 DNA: TGTGCCAGCAGCGCCTTAAGAGTAGGGGGATACAATGAGCAGTTCTTC

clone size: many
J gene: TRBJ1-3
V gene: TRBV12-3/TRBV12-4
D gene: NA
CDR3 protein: CASSLGMPDTIYF
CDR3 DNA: TGTGCCAGCAGTTTGGGGATGCCAGACACCATATATTTT

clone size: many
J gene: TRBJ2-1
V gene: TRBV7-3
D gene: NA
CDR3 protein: CASSYQGTSEQFF
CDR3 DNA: TGTGCCAGCAGCTACCAGGGAACGTCTGAGCAGTTCTTC

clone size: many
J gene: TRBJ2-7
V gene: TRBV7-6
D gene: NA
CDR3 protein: CASSLDKGPYEQYF
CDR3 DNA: TGTGCCAGCAGCTTAGATAAGGGCCCCTACGAGCAGTACTTC

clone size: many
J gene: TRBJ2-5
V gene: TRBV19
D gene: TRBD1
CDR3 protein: CATGQGETQYF
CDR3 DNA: TGTGCCACCGGACAGGGAGAGACCCAGTACTTC

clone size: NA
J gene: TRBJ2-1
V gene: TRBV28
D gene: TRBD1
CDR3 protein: CARSTVRQGGEQFF
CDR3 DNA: TGTGCCAGAAGTACCGTGAGACAGGGCGGCGAGCAGTTCTTC

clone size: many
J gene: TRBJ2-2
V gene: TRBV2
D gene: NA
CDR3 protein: CASQTGLNTGELFF
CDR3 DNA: TGTGCCAGTCAGACAGGACTTAACACCGGGGAGCTGTTTTTT

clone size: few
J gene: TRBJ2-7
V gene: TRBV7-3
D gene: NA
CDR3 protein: CASSLYTGSYEQYF
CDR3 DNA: TGTGCCAGCAGCTTATATACGGGCTCCTACGAGCAGTACTTC

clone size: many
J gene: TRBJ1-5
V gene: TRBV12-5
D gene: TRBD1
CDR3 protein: CASGLISGGHQPQHF
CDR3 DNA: TGTGCTAGTGGTTTGATATCAGGGGGGCATCAGCCCCAGCATTTT

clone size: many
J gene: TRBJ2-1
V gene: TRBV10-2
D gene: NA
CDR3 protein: CASSDVGGLYNEQFF
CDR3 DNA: TGCGCCAGCAGTGATGTCGGCGGCCTTTACAATGAGCAGTTCTTC

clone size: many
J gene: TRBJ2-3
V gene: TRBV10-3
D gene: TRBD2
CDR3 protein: CAISESSGRAADTQYF
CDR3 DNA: TGTGCCATCAGTGAATCTAGCGGGAGGGCCGCAGATACGCAGTATTTT

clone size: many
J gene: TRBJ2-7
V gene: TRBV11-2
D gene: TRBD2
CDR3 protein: CASSRGRVIHEQYF
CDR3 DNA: TGTGCCAGCAGCCGCGGGAGAGTGATCCACGAGCAGTACTTC

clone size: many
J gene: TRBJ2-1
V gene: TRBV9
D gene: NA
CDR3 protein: CASSVEGSGRGDEQFF
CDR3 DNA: TGTGCCAGCAGCGTAGAGGGTAGCGGTAGGGGCGATGAGCAGTTCTTC

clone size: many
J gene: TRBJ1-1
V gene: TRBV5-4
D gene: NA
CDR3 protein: CASSLWQNTEAFF
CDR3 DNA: TGTGCCAGCAGCTTGTGGCAGAACACTGAAGCTTTCTTT